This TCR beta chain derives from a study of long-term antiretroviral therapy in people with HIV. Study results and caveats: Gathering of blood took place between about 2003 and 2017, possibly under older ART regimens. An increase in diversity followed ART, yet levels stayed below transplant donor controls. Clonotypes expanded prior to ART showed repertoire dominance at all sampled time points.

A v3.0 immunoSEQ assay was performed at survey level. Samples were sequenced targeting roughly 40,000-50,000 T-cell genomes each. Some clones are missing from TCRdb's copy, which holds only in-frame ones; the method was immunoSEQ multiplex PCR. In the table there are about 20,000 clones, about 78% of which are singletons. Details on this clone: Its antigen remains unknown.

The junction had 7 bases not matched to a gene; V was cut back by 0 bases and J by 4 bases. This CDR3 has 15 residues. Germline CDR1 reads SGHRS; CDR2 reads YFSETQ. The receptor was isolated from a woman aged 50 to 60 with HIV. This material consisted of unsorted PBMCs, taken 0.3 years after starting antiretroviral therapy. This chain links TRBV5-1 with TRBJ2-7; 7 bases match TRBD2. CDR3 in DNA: TGCGCCAGCAGCTTGGCCACAACGGGGGGTTACGAGCAGTACTTC. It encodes CASSLATTGGYEQYF.